This entry concerns a single T cell receptor (beta chain). The table came from immunoSEQ multiplex PCR; TCRdb's copy has only in-frame clones and leaves some out. The table has approximately 250,000 clones, 88% seen once. The source of the sample is a study of blood T cell repertoires in COVID-19. Study-wide background: Spain, Italy and the United States supplied samples that represented acute and convalescent COVID-19.

This TCR was recovered from a woman in her forties with acute COVID-19. Sequencing input: PBMCs or T cells enriched from blood (not recorded which).

This CDR3 reads CASRIEYNQPQHF. CDR3 bases: TGTGCCAGCAGAATAGAGTACAATCAGCCCCAGCATTTT. This chain links TRBV28 with TRBJ1-5; D not certain. The germline V and J ends were trimmed by 6 bases and 3 bases, with 9 bases remaining between them. Per germline, CDR1 MDHEN and CDR2 SYDVKM. The CDR3 consists of 13 residues.